The 26 T cell receptor beta chains reported below all come from one sample, sequenced in a study of blood T cell repertoires in COVID-19. Repertoires were generated with immunoSEQ multiplex PCR, while TCRdb's copy carries only in-frame clones and drops some. The sample has about 150,000 clones; approximately 84% are singletons. Sequenced material: PBMCs or T cells enriched from blood (not recorded which). These receptors all come from a woman aged 50 to 60 with acute COVID-19.

The chain combines TRBV27 with TRBJ2-2; TRBD2 might be the D (6 bases). Germline V gene sequence: CDR1 MNHEY, CDR2 SMNVEV (reference sequence). Trimming shortened V by 4 bases and J by 5 bases, and 23 bases separated the two germline ends. This CDR3 is built from 18 residues. The CDR3: CASSSKSGVRSRTGELFF. The CDR3 DNA reads as TGTGCCAGCAGTTCAAAGTCGGGGGTAAGGAGCCGAACCGGGGAGCTGTTTTTT.

The V call is TRBV5-1, the J call TRBJ2-5; unclear D gene. CDR3 length: 13 residues. Germline lookup yields CDR1 SGHRS and CDR2 YFSETQ. V dropped 1 base and J dropped 1 base, with 5 bases sitting between them. The DNA of the CDR3 is TGCGCCAGCAGCTTGAGCGTCCAAGAGACCCAGTACTTC. Protein: CASSLSVQETQYF.

The chain recombines TRBV21-1 with TRBJ2-7; the D segment call TRBD1 is taken from the table without a DNA check. TRBV21-1 constitutes a pseudogene. The CDR3 totals 15 residues. The CDR3 loop reads CASSKGCRELYEQYF. CDR3 nucleotide sequence: TGTGCCAGCAGCAAAGGGTGCAGGGAACTGTACGAGCAGTACTTC.

J is TRBJ2-4 and V is TRBV19; 7 bases are shared with TRBD1. The V gene end was trimmed by 3 bases and the J gene end by 7 bases; junction bases not matched to a gene: 9. The CDR3 spans 15 residues. Germline V CDR1 and CDR2: LNHDA, SQIVND (reference sequence). The CDR3 nucleotides are TGTGCCAGTAGTATCCCACAGGGGCAGTTGAACATTCAGTACTTC. It encodes CASSIPQGQLNIQYF.

This sequence joins TRBV7-9 and TRBJ1-2, with 8 positions matching TRBD1. The CDR3 sequence is 14 residues long. Germline CDR1 is SEHNR and CDR2 is FQNEAQ (reference sequence). The ends lost 5 bases at V and 4 bases at J; junction bases unmatched: 6. The CDR3 region is CASSQTGVSYGYTF. DNA of the CDR3: TGTGCCAGCAGCCAGACAGGGGTTAGCTATGGCTACACCTTC.

The chain has TRBV18 and TRBJ1-2; 11 bases agree with TRBD1. The CDR3 sequence is 14 residues long. CDR1 is KGHSH, CDR2 LQKENI, per germline. Trimming at V came to 4 bases and at J to 3 bases, leaving 1 base not matched to a gene. Here the CDR3 reads CASSRDRGDYGYTF. For the CDR3, the DNA is TGTGCCAGCTCACGGGACAGGGGGGACTATGGCTACACCTTC.

This chain links TRBV27 with TRBJ2-3, with 7 bases identical to TRBD1. The junction had 10 bases not matched to a gene; V was cut back by 5 bases and J by 5 bases. Germline CDR1 reads MNHEY; CDR2 reads SMNVEV (reference sequence). The CDR3 runs to 15 residues. CDR3 sequence: CASSLQTGLGDTQYF. CDR3 sequence (DNA): TGTGCCAGCAGTCTACAGACAGGGTTGGGAGATACGCAGTATTTT.

The V call is TRBV24-1, the J call TRBJ2-1; D may be TRBD2 (6 bases). The V gene lost 5 bases and the J gene lost 8 bases, with 18 bases spanning the gap. The V gene's germline CDR1 is KGHDR and CDR2 SFDVKD. The CDR3 runs to 15 residues. CDR3 residues: CATSVPSLASHEQFF. CDR3 nucleotide sequence: TGTGCCACCAGTGTACCTTCCCTAGCGAGTCATGAGCAGTTCTTC.

V is TRBV10-2 and J is TRBJ2-1; tentative D call: TRBD1 (6 bases). CDR3 size: 12 residues. Trimming left V 5 bases short and J 8 bases short, with 10 bases between. In germline, CDR1 is WSHSY, CDR2 SAAADI. The CDR3 coding sequence is TGCGCCAGCAGTTTACAGGGCGATGAGCAGTTCTTC. It yields the protein CASSLQGDEQFF.

The chain couples TRBV3-1 (or the pseudogene TRBV3-2) to TRBJ2-1; the match to TRBD2 covers 7 bases. The trim removed 1 base at V and 4 bases at J, leaving 4 bases unmatched. The CDR3 sequence is 15 residues long. Looked up from germline, CDR1 is LGHDT and CDR2 is YNNKEL (reference sequence). CDR3 bases: TGTGCCAGCAGCCAAGCCCTAGCGGTGTACAATGAGCAGTTCTTC. It specifies CASSQALAVYNEQFF.

This chain links TRBV29-1 with TRBJ1-4; the D gene is possibly TRBD1 (5 bases). Germline V CDR1 and CDR2: SQVTM, ANQGSEA. The length of the CDR3 is 13 residues. CDR3 in DNA: TGCAGTGCTAAAGGGGCAACTAATGAAAAACTGTTTTTT. Translating it yields CSAKGATNEKLFF.

As concerns this clone: One junction end does not reproduce the germline sequence, and a read error may be involved. The rearrangement uses TRBV28 and TRBJ2-5; the match to TRBD2 covers 7 bases. This CDR3 is 16 amino acids long. Looked up from germline, CDR1 is MDHEN and CDR2 is SYDVKM. The CDR3 DNA follows: TGTGCCAGCCATCCCCTCTTAGCGGGTACGAAGGAGATCCAGTACTTC. Translated: CASHPLLAGTKEIQYF.

This clone was counted only a few times. This chain links TRBV19 with TRBJ2-1, with D possibly being TRBD2 (6 bases). The germline V gene encodes CDR1 LNHDA and CDR2 SQIVND (reference sequence). Between the trimmed V and J ends, which lost 1 base and 1 base, there was a span of 14 bases. There are 17 residues in the CDR3. The CDR3 DNA follows: TGTGCCAGTAGTATAGTGTCCGCTGGGGGGTCCTACAATGAGCAGTTCTTC. Translated: CASSIVSAGGSYNEQFF.

The V and J genes are TRBV7-2 and TRBJ2-3; no clear D gene. The CDR3 runs 12 residues. The germline V gene has CDR1 SGHTA and CDR2 FQGNSA. V dropped 4 bases and J dropped 2 bases, with 4 bases sitting between them. In nucleotides, the CDR3 is TGTGCCAGCAGCTCCTCCACAGATACGCAGTATTTT. Translating it yields CASSSSTDTQYF.

J is TRBJ2-5 and V is TRBV4-3; 10 bases line up with TRBD2. From germline, CDR1 is LGHNA and CDR2 YSLEER. This CDR3 contains 19 residues. V lost 4 bases to trimming and J lost 1 base; unmatched junction nucleotides: 15. This CDR3 reads CASSRAGTSASNPQETQYF. CDR3 bases: TGCGCCAGCAGCCGTGCCGGGACTAGCGCCTCGAACCCCCAAGAGACCCAGTACTTC.

This clone was detected a few times. The CDR3 region has the DNA TGTGCCAGCAGCCCGCTCGGGACACCCAACTCCTACGAGCAGTACTTC. Translated, it gives CASSPLGTPNSYEQYF. This chain links TRBV11-3 with TRBJ2-7, with a tentative D call TRBD1 (6 bases). Trimming took off 5 bases at V and 0 bases at J, with 17 bases between the two ends. Germline assignment: CDR1 SGHNT and CDR2 YENEEA. The CDR3 consists of 16 residues.

V gene TRBV6-1 combines with J gene TRBJ1-1; TRBD1 matches 8 bases. With V trimmed by 1 base and J by 2 bases, 3 bases remained unmatched. Per germline, CDR1 MNHNS and CDR2 SASEGT. The length of the CDR3 is 15 residues. CDR3 sequence reads: CASSEDRGSNTEAFF. The CDR3 nucleotides are TGTGCCAGCAGTGAAGACAGGGGGAGTAACACTGAAGCTTTCTTT.

The chain couples TRBV16 to TRBJ2-7, with D possibly being TRBD2 (5 bases). Germline V gene data show CDR1 as KGHSY and CDR2 as FQNENV. The CDR3 loop spans 14 amino acids. Trimming took off 3 bases at V and 6 bases at J, with 15 bases between the two ends. The CDR3 sequence is CASSQAGVRGEQYF. As DNA, the CDR3 is TGTGCCAGCAGCCAGGCCGGGGTTCGGGGCGAGCAGTACTTC.

V usage is TRBV9 and J usage is TRBJ2-1; TRBD2 matches at 9 bases. Germline V CDR1 and CDR2: SGDLS, YYNGEE. V lost 0 bases to trimming and J lost 2 bases; unmatched junction nucleotides: 6. The length of the CDR3 is 17 residues. DNA for the CDR3: TGTGCCAGCAGCGTAGGAGGGGTAGCGGGGGCCTACAATGAGCAGTTCTTC. It codes for CASSVGGVAGAYNEQFF.

This clone is a singleton in its sample. This rearrangement joins TRBV2 to TRBJ1-3; a weak D match, TRBD1 (5 bases). Looked up from germline, CDR1 is SNHLY and CDR2 is FYNNEI. Trimming shortened V by 4 bases and J by 4 bases, and 11 bases separated the two germline ends. The CDR3 is 14 amino acids. CDR3: CASSVQGLGNTIYF. The CDR3 DNA reads as TGTGCCAGCAGTGTTCAGGGTCTCGGAAACACCATATATTTT.

This clone has a count of ten or more. The chain recombines TRBV7-2 with TRBJ2-2; 9 bases line up with TRBD1. The CDR3 has 15 amino acids. CDR1 is SGHTA, CDR2 FQGNSA, per germline. The V segment lost 5 bases and the J segment 4 bases; nucleotides outside the gene matches: 5. The CDR3 sequence: CASSVDRGGTGELFF. CDR3 nucleotides: TGTGCCAGCAGCGTAGACAGGGGGGGCACCGGGGAGCTGTTTTTT.

The chain has TRBV5-1 and TRBJ1-1, with 10 bases fitting TRBD1. CDR3 length: 14 residues. The ends lost 3 bases at V and 11 bases at J; junction bases unmatched: 10. Germline V gives CDR1 SGHRS, CDR2 YFSETQ. The CDR3 bases are TGCGCCAGCAGCTCACTTGGGACAGGGGATAGCGCTTTCTTT. It specifies CASSSLGTGDSAFF.

The DNA for the CDR3 is TGTGCCTGGACCCGTAATTCACCCCTCCACTTT. It is translated as CAWTRNSPLHF. This chain joins TRBV30 and TRBJ1-6; D ambiguous. Germline V gene sequence: CDR1 GTSNPN, CDR2 SVGIG (reference sequence). The CDR3 has 11 residues. V was cut by 4 bases and J by 6 bases, with 4 bases left in between.

CDR3 in amino acids: CASSRIPGAINTDTQYF. For the CDR3, the DNA is TGTGCCAGCAGCCGAATACCGGGAGCCATTAACACAGATACGCAGTATTTT. The chain has TRBV6-2 or TRBV6-3 and TRBJ2-3, with D possibly matching TRBD2 (6 bases). Germline V CDR1 and CDR2: MNHEY, SVGEGT. This CDR3 has 17 amino acids. Trimming removed 6 bases at V and 2 bases at J, with 21 bases between.

This chain joins TRBV4-2 and TRBJ2-7; tentatively, D is TRBD2 (6 bases). The CDR3 covers 14 residues. Germline CDR1 LGHNA, CDR2 YNFKEQ. The germline V and J ends were trimmed by 3 bases and 3 bases, with 12 bases remaining between them. CDR3 amino acids: CASSQGTGRYEQYF. The DNA of the CDR3 is TGTGCCAGCAGCCAGGGGACTGGGCGCTACGAGCAGTACTTC.

This clone has a handful of counts. The rearrangement joins TRBV28 to TRBJ2-1; the match to TRBD2 covers 10 bases. Germline V gene lookup returns CDR1 MDHEN and CDR2 SYDVKM. The CDR3 is 14 residues long. V was pared by 5 bases and J by 10 bases, with 8 bases of the junction left unmatched. CDR3 coding DNA: TGTGCCAGCAGTCCCCCTGGACTAGCGGCGGAGCAGTTCTTC. Translation gives CASSPPGLAAEQFF.